This entry describes one T cell receptor beta chain. No antigen is known for it. The V and J ends lost 4 bases and 2 bases, in that order; junction bases with no gene match: 5. The germline V gene has CDR1 SGHDN and CDR2 FVKESK. The CDR3 covers 15 residues. This record comes from a study of T cell repertoires in cytomegalovirus infection. The overall study: Indications of both CMV infection and matching HLA type were provided by public TCR beta signatures. The study's findings and limits: CMV carriers having the relevant HLA were flagged by cumulative public TCR beta family frequency. Clonotypes of TCR beta that were HLA-C-restricted and CMV-specific dominated the ex vivo response.

MiXCR was run by TCRdb on the reads, yielding one entry per CDR3 protein. The sample consists of about 600,000 distinct CDR3 sequences, approximately 24% of them appearing once. The clonotype was recovered from a human donor in good health (CMV status not recorded). Some clones in this sample may be carry-over from other donors' samples. This chain uses TRBV14 with TRBJ2-7, with 10 bases matching TRBD1. Sequences were obtained from CD8+ T cells from PBMCs. The CDR3 protein is CASSLTGQGTYEQYF. The CDR3 region has the DNA TGTGCCAGCAGCCTTACGGGACAGGGGACCTACGAGCAGTACTTC. The whole variable domain, remainder taken from reference TRBV14 and TRBJ2-7, is EAGVTQFPSHSVIEKGQTVTLRCDPISGHDNLYWYRRVMGKEIKFLLHFVKESKQDESGMPNNRFLAERTGGTYSTLKVQPAELEDSGVYFCASSLTGQGTYEQYFGPGTRLTVT.